This paragraph covers one T cell receptor (beta chain) sequence. This record belongs to a study of T cells expressing NK-cell markers. From germline, CDR1 is LNHDA and CDR2 SQIVND (reference sequence). The CDR3 extends over 15 amino acids. After re-calling the 5' RACE reads, TCRdb lists one entry per CDR3 protein, DNA absent. The table lists 200,000 to 300,000 distinct CDR3 sequences, with about 0.4% in the top ten. V is TRBV19 and J is TRBJ2-7. The receptor comes from a man aged 18 to 30 in good health. The sequenced sample was blood T cells: a sorted CD56 or NKG2C T cell subset, CD4+ or CD8+ T cells, or bulk PBMC T cells (not recorded which). The chain's CDR3 is CASSMAGRPSYEQYF.